Sequencing of this TCR beta chain was carried out in a study of OX40 agonist ivuxolimab in advanced cancers. On the study more broadly: Across the patients, intravenous ivuxolimab was delivered every 2 weeks at 0.01 to 10 mg/kg. Overall study results and limits: Circulating CD4+ and CD8+ T cells showed clonal expansion by week 6 at 0.1 to 3.0 mg/kg.

Concerning this clone: What it binds is unknown.

This CDR3 is built from 14 residues. The germline gives CDR1 LNHDA, CDR2 SQIVND (reference sequence). Germline trimming cut 4 bases from V and 4 bases from J; bases unmatched to any gene: 3. Baseline was the first blood sampling point, followed by cycle 4 day 1 and cycle 7 day 1. Measured with immunoSEQ multiplex PCR; TCRdb has only the in-frame clones, and not every one. Among 100,000 to 150,000 clones, 92% were seen once, and the ten largest hold under 0.85%. The clonotype comes from an adult with an advanced solid tumor such as melanoma, head and neck, liver or kidney cancer. The chain recombines TRBV19 with TRBJ2-5, with 10 positions matching TRBD1. The sequences come from CD4+ or CD8+ T cells sorted from blood, collected in a trial of the OX40 agonist ivuxolimab. In DNA form, the CDR3 reads TGTGCCAGTAGTAGGGACAGGGGAGTAGAGACCCAGTACTTC. It is translated as CASSRDRGVETQYF.